Each of the 5 T cell receptor beta chains below was sequenced from the same sample in a study of breast tumors, draining lymph nodes, adjacent tissues. In TCRdb, the multiplex PCR reads were re-called with MiXCR into one record per CDR3 protein. The repertoire includes 150,000 to 200,000 distinct CDR3 sequences, approximately 30% of them detected once, and around 4% sits in the top ten. Axillary draining lymph nodes of breast cancer patients supplied the node samples. Input material: axillary lymph node tissue. Source of these receptors: a female donor with breast cancer. Some clones in this sample may be carry-over from other donors' samples.

Many counts were recorded for this clonotype. The J gene is TRBJ1-4, the V gene TRBV5-8; D gene uncertain. CDR3 size: 15 residues. Per the germline V gene, CDR1 is SGHTS and CDR2 is YDEGEE. Trimming took 0 bases from V and 4 from J, leaving 10 bases between them. CDR3 nucleotide sequence: TGTGCCAGCAGCTTGGTGACGGCCGGTAATGAAAAACTGTTTTTT. This codes for CASSLVTAGNEKLFF.

This rearrangement joins TRBV29-1 to TRBJ1-1, with 8 bases aligning to TRBD1. Germline V gives CDR1 SQVTM, CDR2 ANQGSEA. The CDR3 consists of 14 residues. The CDR3 DNA reads as TGCACCGACCTTGACCAGGGGGCGAACACTGAAGCTTTCTTT. Its translation is CTDLDQGANTEAFF. The complete variable domain, with remaining parts taken from reference TRBV29-1 and TRBJ1-1, reads SAVISQKPSRDICQRGTSLTIQCQVDSQVTMMFWYRQQPGQSLTLIATANQGSEATYESGFVIDKFPISRPNLTFSTLTVSNMSPEDSSIYLCTDLDQGANTEAFFGQGTRLTVV.

This clonotype appeared once. A much bigger clone sits one base away, suggesting this may be a read error. The rearrangement joins TRBV20-1 to TRBJ2-7; TRBD1 is a possible D gene (5 bases). The CDR3 runs 15 residues. Trimming stripped 6 bases from V and 2 bases from J, with 20 bases between. Germline V gene sequence: CDR1 DFQATT, CDR2 SNEGSKA (reference sequence). In nucleotides, the CDR3 is TGCAGTGCGAGTCTTGGGGCGCCCGGGCCCTACGAGCAGTACTTC. As protein: CSASLGAPGPYEQYF.

Ten or more counts support this clonotype. The V call is TRBV5-5, the J call TRBJ1-6; 9 bases map to TRBD1. Per the germline V gene, CDR1 is SGHKS and CDR2 is YYEKEE (reference sequence). The CDR3 extends over 15 amino acids. With 4 bases clipped from V and 10 bases from J, the junction kept 9 bases outside the gene matches. For the CDR3, the DNA is TGTGCCAGCAGCCCCGGGACAGGGCCCGGCTCACCCCTCCACTTT. It specifies CASSPGTGPGSPLHF.

The chain is built from TRBV7-8 and TRBJ2-1; a weak D match, TRBD2 (6 bases). The germline gives CDR1 SGHVS, CDR2 FQNEAQ. The CDR3 contains 15 residues. V lost 5 bases, J lost 4 bases, and 15 bases lay in between. The CDR3 nucleotides are TGTGCCAGCAGCCCGCCGGGAGAGGTGTACAATGAGCAGTTCTTC. This sequence encodes CASSPPGEVYNEQFF.